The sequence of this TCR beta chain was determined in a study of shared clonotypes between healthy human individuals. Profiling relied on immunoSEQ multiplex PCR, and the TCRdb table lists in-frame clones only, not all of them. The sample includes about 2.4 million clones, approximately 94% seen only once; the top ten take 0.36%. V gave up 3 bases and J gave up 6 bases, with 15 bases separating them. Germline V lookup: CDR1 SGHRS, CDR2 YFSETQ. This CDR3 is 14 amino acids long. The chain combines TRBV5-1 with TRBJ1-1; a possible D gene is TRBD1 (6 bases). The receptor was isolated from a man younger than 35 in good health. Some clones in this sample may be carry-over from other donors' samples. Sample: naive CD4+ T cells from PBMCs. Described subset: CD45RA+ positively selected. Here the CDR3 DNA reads TGCGCCAGCAGCTGGGGGGCGGACAGACCTGAAGCTTTCTTT. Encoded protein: CASSWGADRPEAFF.